Below, 26 T cell receptor beta chains from the same sample are listed, as sequenced in a study of blood T cell repertoires in COVID-19. Measured with immunoSEQ multiplex PCR; TCRdb has only the in-frame clones, and not every one. This sample has 50,000 to 70,000 clones, with approximately 86% found just once. Source material: peripheral blood. Every receptor here comes from a man over 45 with active COVID-19.

The chain combines TRBV24-1 with TRBJ2-1, with 8 bases matching TRBD2. This CDR3 has 16 residues. V shed 1 base and J 10 bases; nucleotides not matched to a gene: 11. The germline V gene encodes CDR1 KGHDR and CDR2 SFDVKD. DNA for the CDR3: TGTGCCACCAGTGATTTTGTCCGTGGGGCGGGAGGAGAGCAGTTCTTC. This translates into CATSDFVRGAGGEQFF.

V and J are TRBV7-2 and TRBJ1-1, with TRBD1 matching 10 bases. CDR3 length: 14 amino acids. Germline loops: CDR1 SGHTA, CDR2 FQGNSA. J gave up 2 bases and V 5 bases, and 2 bases lay outside the gene matches. The CDR3 region is CASSQTGGNTEAFF. The CDR3 DNA reads TGTGCCAGCAGCCAGACAGGGGGCAACACTGAAGCTTTCTTT.

The chain joins TRBV6-1 to TRBJ1-1; no clear D gene. There are 13 residues in the CDR3. Trimming shortened V by 2 bases and J by 4 bases, and 8 bases separated the two germline ends. Per germline, CDR1 MNHNS and CDR2 SASEGT. In DNA form, the CDR3 reads TGTGCCAGCAGTGAATGGACTGTCACTGAAGCTTTCTTT. Translated, it gives CASSEWTVTEAFF.

J is TRBJ2-2 and V is TRBV19, with 11 bases fitting TRBD2. The CDR3 totals 16 residues. J lost 5 bases, V lost 8 bases, and 10 bases had no gene match. Germline CDR1 and CDR2: LNHDA and SQIVND (reference sequence). The CDR3 coding sequence is TGTGCCAGTTCGGCTAGCGGGGGGTATGTTACCGGGGAGCTGTTTTTT. As protein: CASSASGGYVTGELFF. The whole variable domain, remainder taken from reference TRBV19 and TRBJ2-2, is DGGITQSPKYLFRKEGQNVTLSCEQNLNHDAMYWYRQDPGQGLRLIYYSQIVNDFQKGDIAEGYSVSREKKESFPLTVTSAQKNPTAFYLCASSASGGYVTGELFFGEGSRLTVL.

This chain uses TRBV5-4 with TRBJ1-4, with D possibly being TRBD1 (6 bases). Germline CDR1 reads SGHNT; CDR2 reads YYREEE (reference sequence). The CDR3 contains 13 residues. The V and J ends lost 4 bases and 12 bases respectively, with 16 bases between them. Here the CDR3 reads CASSLSTEGELFF. CDR3 in DNA: TGTGCCAGCAGCCTCTCGACAGAGGGGGAACTGTTTTTT.

The chain links TRBV2 to TRBJ1-4; D is uncertain. The germline V and J ends were trimmed by 5 bases and 2 bases, with 12 bases remaining between them. CDR1 and CDR2 from the germline V gene are SNHLY and FYNNEI. The CDR3 runs to 15 residues. CDR3 in DNA: TGTGCCAGCAGTTCACTAGGGTCGACTAATGAAAAACTGTTTTTT. This sequence encodes CASSSLGSTNEKLFF.

This clone was seen just once. The chain combines TRBV3-1 (or the pseudogene TRBV3-2) with TRBJ2-1; D is ambiguous. V was shortened by 2 bases and J by 0 bases, with 8 bases between the two germline ends. CDR3 length: 15 amino acids. Germline V CDR1 and CDR2: LGHDT, YNNKEL (reference sequence). The CDR3 nucleotides read TGTGCCAGCAGCCAAATACTAAGCTCCTACAATGAGCAGTTCTTC. This translates into CASSQILSSYNEQFF.

The chain employs TRBV11-2 and TRBJ2-3, with 10 nucleotides matching TRBD2. The V gene end was trimmed by 5 bases and the J gene end by 4 bases; junction bases not matched to a gene: 9. Germline V CDR1 and CDR2: SGHAT, FQNNGV. CDR3 length: 16 amino acids. This CDR3 is CASSPQAGGQSDTQYF. The CDR3 bases are TGTGCCAGCAGCCCACAAGCGGGAGGGCAGTCAGATACGCAGTATTTT.

The rearrangement joins TRBV6-5 to TRBJ2-1; 7 bases are shared with TRBD1. Looked up from germline, CDR1 is MNHEY and CDR2 is SVGAGI. The V gene end was trimmed by 9 bases and the J gene end by 6 bases; junction bases not matched to a gene: 8. This CDR3 is 13 amino acids long. The DNA of the CDR3 is TGTGCCAGTGGGACAGATCGGGGCAATGAGCAGTTCTTC. Protein sequence: CASGTDRGNEQFF.

The rearrangement joins TRBV20-1 to TRBJ2-4; maybe TRBD1 (5 bases). The germline V gene encodes CDR1 DFQATT and CDR2 SNEGSKA (reference sequence). Trimming stripped 3 bases from V and 6 bases from J, with 15 bases between. This CDR3 is 14 amino acids long. CDR3 sequence reads: CSASRQGYGNIQYF. The CDR3 DNA is TGCAGTGCTAGTAGGCAGGGCTATGGAAACATTCAGTACTTC.

V usage is TRBV6-5 and J usage is TRBJ1-6, with TRBD1 matching 11 bases. CDR3 length equals 14 residues. The junction had 8 bases not matched to a gene; V was cut back by 5 bases and J by 14 bases. The germline CDR1 and CDR2 sequences are MNHEY and SVGAGI. For the CDR3, the DNA is TGTGCCAGCAGTACCCGGGACAGGGGGGTTTCCCTCCACTTT. The encoded protein is CASSTRDRGVSLHF.

The chain uses TRBV19 and TRBJ2-2, with 7 bases lining up with TRBD1. V was clipped by 4 bases and J by 0 bases; unmatched bases: 8. The CDR3 covers 17 residues. Germline values: CDR1 LNHDA, CDR2 SQIVND (reference sequence). In DNA, the CDR3 is TGTGCCAGTAGTAAGTCGTGGCAGGGGGCGAACACCGGGGAGCTGTTTTTT. As protein: CASSKSWQGANTGELFF.

The chain couples TRBV5-1 to TRBJ2-5; 10 nucleotides align to TRBD1. In germline, CDR1 is SGHRS, CDR2 YFSETQ. The CDR3 extends over 15 amino acids. Losses at the gene ends were 3 bases for V and 4 bases for J; bases not matched to a gene: 6. This chain's CDR3 is CASSSGTGEAETQYF. DNA for the CDR3: TGCGCCAGCAGCTCCGGGACAGGGGAGGCAGAGACCCAGTACTTC. The full variable domain, in which reference TRBV5-1 and TRBJ2-5 provide the parts outside the CDR3, is KAGVTQTPRYLIKTRGQQVTLSCSPISGHRSVSWYQQTPGQGLQFLFEYFSETQRNKGNFPGRFSGRQFSNSRSEMNVSTLELGDSALYLCASSSGTGEAETQYFGPGTRLLVL.

The chain recombines TRBV11-2 with TRBJ2-3; TRBD1 aligns across 7 bases. Unmatched junction bases numbered 9, after V lost 1 base and J lost 5 bases. Germline V gene data show CDR1 as SGHAT and CDR2 as FQNNGV. The CDR3 contains 16 residues. Here the CDR3 reads CASSLVNSGGIDTQYF. In nucleotides, the CDR3 is TGTGCCAGCAGCTTAGTTAATTCAGGGGGAATAGATACGCAGTATTTT. Complete variable domain (other parts from reference TRBV11-2 and TRBJ2-3): EAGVAQSPRYKIIEKRQSVAFWCNPISGHATLYWYQQILGQGPKLLIQFQNNGVVDDSQLPKDRFSAERLKGVDSTLKIQPAKLEDSAVYLCASSLVNSGGIDTQYFGPGTRLTVL.

The V gene is TRBV5-1, the J gene TRBJ2-7, with TRBD1 matching over 9 bases. This CDR3 is built from 17 residues. CDR1 and CDR2 from the germline V gene are SGHRS and YFSETQ. The V and J ends lost 4 bases and 2 bases, in that order; junction bases with no gene match: 13. CDR3 loop: CASSRTGQGQTAYEQYF. In DNA form, the CDR3 reads TGCGCCAGCAGCCGGACAGGACAGGGGCAAACGGCCTACGAGCAGTACTTC.

V and J are TRBV18 and TRBJ1-5; D might be TRBD1 (5 bases). The CDR3 is 13 residues long. Germline V gene lookup returns CDR1 KGHSH and CDR2 LQKENI. With 3 bases removed from V and 7 bases from J, the gap between germline ends came to 10 bases. The CDR3 DNA follows: TGTGCCAGCTCACCGGGGGGGAGCCAGCCCCAGCATTTT. Protein sequence: CASSPGGSQPQHF.

The chain is built from TRBV5-1 and TRBJ2-3; D is unclear. Between the trimmed V and J ends, which lost 0 bases and 3 bases, there was a span of 5 bases. The CDR3 is 13 residues long. CDR1 is SGHRS and CDR2 is YFSETQ in the germline V gene. CDR3 nucleotide sequence: TGCGCCAGCAGCTTGGCCATGACAGATACGCAGTATTTT. Its translation: CASSLAMTDTQYF.

This chain links TRBV5-5 with TRBJ1-2; D is unclear. Per germline, CDR1 SGHKS and CDR2 YYEKEE (reference sequence). V was clipped by 4 bases and J by 6 bases, with 19 bases between them. CDR3 size: 15 residues. Written as DNA, the CDR3 is TGTGCCAGCAGCCCCGGTCCTACTTATTACGATGGCTACACCTTC. Translating it yields CASSPGPTYYDGYTF.

This clone was counted only a few times. The genes are TRBV29-1 and TRBJ1-1; possible D gene TRBD1, 5 bases. The CDR3 consists of 13 residues. Trimming removed 3 bases from V and 3 bases from J, with 11 bases in between. CDR1 is SQVTM, CDR2 ANQGSEA, per germline. In nucleotides, the CDR3 is TGCAGCGTTGAGTGGGGGAGGGACACTGAAGCTTTCTTT. Its protein product is CSVEWGRDTEAFF.

The rearrangement joins TRBV2 to TRBJ2-1, with 9 nucleotides matching TRBD2. The germline V gene encodes CDR1 SNHLY and CDR2 FYNNEI. The junction had 12 bases not matched to a gene; V was cut back by 9 bases and J by 3 bases. This CDR3 is built from 16 residues. The CDR3 protein is CASREGSGSHYNEQFF. For the CDR3, the DNA is TGTGCCAGTCGAGAAGGTAGCGGGAGTCACTACAATGAGCAGTTCTTC.

This clone was counted only a few times. This chain uses TRBV7-2 with TRBJ1-2; D unresolved. The CDR3 is made up of 13 amino acids. V lost 5 bases to trimming and J lost 0 bases, with 7 bases between them. From germline, CDR1 is SGHTA and CDR2 FQGNSA. In DNA, the CDR3 is TGTGCCAGCAGCCCCCGCGCTAACTATGGCTACACCTTC. Its translation is CASSPRANYGYTF.

The CDR3 DNA reads as TGTGCCAGCAGTCAGGGGAACACTGAAGCTTTCTTT. Amino acid sequence: CASSQGNTEAFF. This chain links TRBV12-3 or TRBV12-4 with TRBJ1-1; the D gene is possibly TRBD1 (5 bases). V gave up 5 bases and J gave up 1 base, with 5 bases separating them. The CDR3 runs to 12 residues.

The chain uses TRBV7-2 and TRBJ2-1, with D possibly matching TRBD1 (6 bases). CDR1 SGHTA and CDR2 FQGNSA come from the germline V gene. V lost 5 bases and J lost 6, with 14 bases in between. CDR3 length: 14 amino acids. CDR3 residues: CASSPWGHLNEQFF. In DNA, the CDR3 is TGTGCCAGCAGCCCATGGGGGCATCTCAATGAGCAGTTCTTC.

The chain joins TRBV27 to TRBJ2-1; D is unresolved. V was cut by 4 bases and J by 4 bases, with 14 bases left in between. CDR3 size: 15 residues. Germline-derived CDR1 and CDR2 are MNHEY and SMNVEV (reference sequence). As DNA, the CDR3 is TGTGCCAGCAGTTACCCCGCCTCGCAGTACAATGAGCAGTTCTTC. Translation gives CASSYPASQYNEQFF.

This clone was counted a few times. The chain recombines TRBV10-3 with TRBJ1-1; D gene unclear. The CDR3 is made up of 14 amino acids. Per germline, CDR1 ENHRY and CDR2 SYGVKD. The ends were cut back, 6 bases at V and 0 bases at J, with 11 bases in the middle. CDR3 nucleotide sequence: TGTGCCATCAGCCTAAGCCTCATGAACACTGAAGCTTTCTTT. Residues: CAISLSLMNTEAFF.

This chain joins TRBV4-1 and TRBJ1-2, with 7 bases aligning to TRBD1. CDR1 is MGHRA and CDR2 is YSYEKL in the germline V gene. The junction had 10 bases not matched to a gene; V was cut back by 1 base and J by 8 bases. The CDR3 loop spans 15 amino acids. The DNA for the CDR3 is TGCGCCAGCAGCCAAGCCGGGACAGCCTGGGAAGGCTACACCTTC. Amino acid sequence: CASSQAGTAWEGYTF.